Shown below are 25 T cell receptor beta chains from a single sample sequenced in a study of cytomegalovirus exposure and HLA in healthy donors. Primers for the PCR totalled 60 Vbeta and 13 Jbeta. Here immunoSEQ multiplex PCR was the method, and the copy in TCRdb shows in-frame clones only, minus some. Here the sample spans roughly 170,000 clones, about 80% being singletons. Input material: PBMCs. The receptors originated from a boy between 10 and 17 years old in good health and CMV-seronegative.

This clone was seen once. The V and J genes are TRBV6-5 and TRBJ2-7; D is unclear. The germline V gene has CDR1 MNHEY and CDR2 SVGAGI. V was pared by 5 bases and J by 7 bases, with 15 bases between. This CDR3 is built from 13 residues. CDR3 DNA: TGTGCCAGCAGTACCCCACAGCTAAGAGAGCAGTACTTC. The encoded protein is CASSTPQLREQYF.

The chain is built from TRBV7-9 and TRBJ2-1; D call uncertain. This CDR3 contains 12 residues. The V end lost 5 bases, the J end lost 13 bases, and 15 bases lay between the germline ends. In germline, CDR1 is SEHNR, CDR2 FQNEAQ (reference sequence). The CDR3 DNA sequence: TGTGCCAGCAGCGTCGCGGAAGGAATTCAGTTCTTC. Translation gives CASSVAEGIQFF.

This rearrangement joins TRBV5-6 to TRBJ2-3, with D maybe TRBD2 (6 bases). The CDR3 spans 14 residues. Trimming stripped 5 bases from V and 1 base from J, with 11 bases between. Germline V gene data show CDR1 as SGHDT and CDR2 as YYEEEE. The chain's CDR3 is CASRGTGGTDTQYF. The CDR3 bases are TGTGCCAGCAGGGGGACGGGAGGCACAGATACGCAGTATTTT.

This chain links TRBV9 with TRBJ2-7; no reliable D call. V lost 4 bases and J lost 5, with 16 bases in between. Germline lookup yields CDR1 SGDLS and CDR2 YYNGEE. CDR3 length equals 14 residues. The CDR3 region is CASSLSGPTHEQYF. In nucleotides, the CDR3 is TGTGCCAGCAGCCTGTCGGGTCCCACCCACGAGCAGTACTTC.

This sequence joins TRBV19 and TRBJ1-1, with 9 bases matching TRBD1. CDR3 length: 17 residues. V was clipped by 7 bases and J by 0 bases; unmatched bases: 12. In germline, CDR1 is LNHDA, CDR2 SQIVND (reference sequence). CDR3 coding DNA: TGTGCCAGTACCCCGGGACAGGGCCCCACGTTGAACACTGAAGCTTTCTTT. It translates to CASTPGQGPTLNTEAFF.

The rearrangement joins TRBV5-8 to TRBJ1-1; no firm D call. CDR1 is SGHTS and CDR2 is YDEGEE in the germline V gene. The CDR3 is 10 residues long. Trimming removed 3 bases at V and 11 bases at J, with 8 bases between. CDR3 nucleotide sequence: TGTGCCAGCAGCTGGAGAGGGGCTTTCTTT. Translation gives CASSWRGAFF.

Points on this clone: The sample contains more than one DNA sequence encoding this CDR3. The rearrangement links TRBV9 to TRBJ2-3; D uncertain. Germline lookup yields CDR1 SGDLS and CDR2 YYNGEE. This CDR3 is built from 13 residues. Trimming removed 0 bases at V and 0 bases at J, with 2 bases between. CDR3 protein: CASSVASTDTQYF. Here the CDR3 DNA reads TGTGCCAGCAGCGTAGCGAGCACAGATACGCAGTATTTT.

The J gene is TRBJ1-1, the V gene TRBV6-5, with 8 bases fitting TRBD1. This CDR3 spans 13 amino acids. V shed 0 bases and J 11 bases; nucleotides not matched to a gene: 5. Germline loops: CDR1 MNHEY, CDR2 SVGAGI. The CDR3 nucleotides read TGTGCCAGCAGTTACTCGGGCAGGGGGCAGGCTTTCTTT. Its protein is CASSYSGRGQAFF.

This clone was recorded a few times. V gene TRBV5-6 combines with J gene TRBJ2-7, with a tentative D call TRBD1 (6 bases). The CDR3 is made up of 13 amino acids. Germline V gene sequence: CDR1 SGHDT, CDR2 YYEEEE. V shed 7 bases and J shed 0 bases, with 11 bases lying between them. The CDR3: CASGRTDSYEQYF. The CDR3 coding sequence is TGTGCCAGCGGAAGGACAGACTCCTACGAGCAGTACTTC.

This clone was seen more than once but under ten times. The V call is TRBV9, the J call TRBJ2-5, with D possibly TRBD1 on 6 matching bases. Between the trimmed V and J ends, which lost 3 bases and 2 bases, there was a span of 11 bases. CDR1 is SGDLS and CDR2 is YYNGEE in the germline V gene. The CDR3 is 14 amino acids. For the CDR3, the DNA is TGTGCCAGCAGCGGAGGGGGACGGCAAGAGACCCAGTACTTC. Amino acid sequence: CASSGGGRQETQYF.

The rearrangement uses TRBV27 and TRBJ1-2, with a tentative D call TRBD1 (6 bases). The CDR3 spans 15 residues. Germline CDR1 MNHEY, CDR2 SMNVEV (reference sequence). Trimming took 7 bases from V and 4 from J, leaving 19 bases between them. The CDR3 loop is CASTLRTGSPYGYTF. The DNA for the CDR3 is TGTGCCAGCACCCTCCGAACAGGGTCACCCTATGGCTACACCTTC.

The genes are TRBV11-3 and TRBJ2-5, with 9 bases lining up with TRBD1. The CDR3 is 15 amino acids. CDR1 and CDR2 from the germline V gene are SGHNT and YENEEA. V was pared by 4 bases and J by 6 bases, with 9 bases of the junction left unmatched. The chain's CDR3 is CASSSTGGVQKTQYF. CDR3 nucleotide sequence: TGTGCCAGCAGCTCTACAGGGGGCGTCCAGAAGACCCAGTACTTC.

This clone was seen a single time. The chain recombines TRBV4-1 with TRBJ2-5, with 10 bases identical to TRBD2. Germline V CDR1 and CDR2: MGHRA, YSYEKL. The CDR3 spans 17 residues. Unmatched junction bases numbered 6, after V lost 0 bases and J lost 2 bases. CDR3 coding DNA: TGCGCCAGCAGCCAAGAACGAGGACTAGCGGAACAAGAGACCCAGTACTTC. The encoded protein is CASSQERGLAEQETQYF.

This clone has only one observation. Written as DNA, the CDR3 is TGCGCCAGCAGCCAGGGAGGGAGAGTCTACAATGAGCAGTTCTTC. Its translation: CASSQGGRVYNEQFF. The chain couples TRBV4-3 to TRBJ2-1, with TRBD2 matching 7 bases. The germline V gene encodes CDR1 LGHNA and CDR2 YSLEER. The J segment lost 3 bases and the V segment lost 3 bases, leaving 5 bases of the junction unmatched. CDR3 length equals 15 residues.

This clone was observed a few times. This chain uses TRBV9 with TRBJ2-7, with D tentatively TRBD1 (5 bases). Germline values: CDR1 SGDLS, CDR2 YYNGEE. The CDR3 runs to 14 residues. V lost 4 bases to trimming and J lost 2 bases, with 13 bases between them. The DNA for the CDR3 is TGTGCCAGCAGCCCACCGGACAACGCCTACGAGCAGTACTTC. This gives the protein CASSPPDNAYEQYF.

This chain uses TRBV5-4 with TRBJ1-4; TRBD1 matches at 8 bases. Germline V gene sequence: CDR1 SGHNT, CDR2 YYREEE (reference sequence). The CDR3 loop spans 15 amino acids. V was pared by 2 bases and J by 1 base, with 1 base of the junction left unmatched. The CDR3 spells CASSFTGGTNEKLFF. CDR3 DNA: TGTGCCAGCAGCTTCACAGGGGGAACTAATGAAAAACTGTTTTTT.

V is TRBV5-1 and J is TRBJ1-1; D might be TRBD1 (6 bases). The V gene's germline CDR1 is SGHRS and CDR2 YFSETQ. The CDR3 has 18 amino acids. The ends were cut back, 2 bases at V and 0 bases at J, with 20 bases in the middle. The chain's CDR3 is CASSFGRTGKGMNTEAFF. In DNA form, the CDR3 reads TGCGCCAGCAGCTTTGGAAGAACAGGGAAGGGCATGAACACTGAAGCTTTCTTT.

The chain has TRBV7-3 and TRBJ1-2; 7 bases line up with TRBD1. V shed 3 bases, J shed 8 bases, and the junction held 6 bases outside the gene matches. The CDR3 covers 13 residues. Germline V gene data show CDR1 as SGHTA and CDR2 as FQGTGA. The chain's CDR3 is CASSFGTEGGYTF. As DNA, the CDR3 is TGTGCCAGCAGCTTTGGGACAGAAGGGGGCTACACCTTC. Together with reference TRBV7-3 and TRBJ1-2, the CDR3 gives the full variable domain: GAGVSQTPSNKVTEKGKYVELRCDPISGHTALYWYRQSLGQGPEFLIYFQGTGAADDSGLPNDRFFAVRPEGSVSTLKIQRTERGDSAVYLCASSFGTEGGYTFGSGTRLTVV.

The rearrangement links TRBV4-3 to TRBJ2-7; maybe TRBD2 (6 bases). The CDR3 spans 13 residues. From germline, CDR1 is LGHNA and CDR2 YSLEER. The V end was cut by 4 bases, the J end by 3 bases, with 10 bases between. CDR3 protein: CASSRGLLYEQYF. Here the CDR3 DNA reads TGCGCCAGCAGCCGGGGACTTCTCTACGAGCAGTACTTC.

The rearrangement links TRBV5-1 to TRBJ2-3; TRBD1 matches at 8 bases. The ends lost 4 bases at V and 0 bases at J; junction bases unmatched: 7. The V gene's germline CDR1 is SGHRS and CDR2 YFSETQ. This CDR3 spans 16 amino acids. The CDR3 sequence: CASSTAWDRSTDTQYF. CDR3 sequence (DNA): TGCGCCAGCAGCACTGCATGGGACAGGAGCACAGATACGCAGTATTTT. The whole variable domain, remainder taken from reference TRBV5-1 and TRBJ2-3, is KAGVTQTPRYLIKTRGQQVTLSCSPISGHRSVSWYQQTPGQGLQFLFEYFSETQRNKGNFPGRFSGRQFSNSRSEMNVSTLELGDSALYLCASSTAWDRSTDTQYFGPGTRLTVL.

This chain connects TRBV11-3 to TRBJ2-5, with D unresolved. V was pared by 2 bases and J by 4 bases, with 2 bases between. The CDR3 is made up of 11 amino acids. Germline CDR1 and CDR2: SGHNT and YENEEA. The CDR3 coding sequence is TGTGCCAGCAGCTTACTAGAGACCCAGTACTTC. Translation gives CASSLLETQYF.

The V call is TRBV25-1, the J call TRBJ1-5; 9 nucleotides align to TRBD1. Trimming cost V 10 bases and J 1 base; bases outside gene matches: 17. The CDR3 is made up of 18 amino acids. CDR1 and CDR2 (germline): MGHDK, SYGVNS. The CDR3 protein is CATTVRDRENWSNQPQHF. CDR3 nucleotide sequence: TGTGCCACCACCGTCCGGGACAGGGAAAATTGGAGCAATCAGCCCCAGCATTTT.

The V gene is TRBV19, the J gene TRBJ1-3; a possible D gene is TRBD1 (6 bases). Trimming took 6 bases from V and 3 from J, leaving 12 bases between them. The CDR3 loop spans 14 amino acids. Germline CDR1 LNHDA, CDR2 SQIVND (reference sequence). The CDR3 loop reads CASRERGYGNTIYF. The CDR3 DNA reads TGTGCCAGTAGGGAAAGGGGGTATGGAAACACCATATATTTT. Supplemented by reference TRBV19 and TRBJ1-3, the full variable domain reads DGGITQSPKYLFRKEGQNVTLSCEQNLNHDAMYWYRQDPGQGLRLIYYSQIVNDFQKGDIAEGYSVSREKKESFPLTVTSAQKNPTAFYLCASRERGYGNTIYFGEGSWLTVV.

The rearrangement links TRBV27 to TRBJ1-1; D ambiguous. Trimming left V 3 bases short and J 1 base short, with 15 bases between. The CDR3 has 16 amino acids. CDR1 MNHEY and CDR2 SMNVEV come from the germline V gene (reference sequence). The CDR3 sequence: CASSFSPGGRNTEAFF. In DNA form, the CDR3 reads TGTGCCAGCAGTTTCTCCCCGGGAGGGCGGAACACTGAAGCTTTCTTT.

The chain employs TRBV9 and TRBJ2-3; 10 bases are shared with TRBD2. Germline values: CDR1 SGDLS, CDR2 YYNGEE. CDR3 size: 14 residues. The V and J ends lost 3 bases and 3 bases, in that order; junction bases with no gene match: 1. The CDR3 spells CASSAAGGTDTQYF. CDR3 DNA sequence: TGTGCCAGCAGCGCAGCGGGGGGGACAGATACGCAGTATTTT. The full variable domain, with the rest looked up from reference TRBV9 and TRBJ2-3, is DSGVTQTPKHLITATGQRVTLRCSPRSGDLSVYWYQQSLDQGLQFLIQYYNGEERAKGNILERFSAQQFPDLHSELNLSSLELGDSALYFCASSAAGGTDTQYFGPGTRLTVL.